This T cell receptor (beta chain) comes out of a study of blood T cell repertoires in COVID-19. Produced via immunoSEQ multiplex PCR; TCRdb's table is partial and in-frame only. Of about 180,000 clones in the sample, approximately 83% were seen once. The CDR3 is 15 residues long. Trimming shortened V by 4 bases and J by 6 bases, and 15 bases separated the two germline ends. Germline CDR1 MNHEY, CDR2 SVGAGI. The sequenced material came from peripheral blood. The rearrangement uses TRBV6-5 and TRBJ2-2, with D possibly matching TRBD2 (5 bases). The TCR was taken from a man in his fifties or sixties with active or convalescent COVID-19. CDR3 protein: CASSLFQRTPGELFF. The CDR3 nucleotides read TGTGCCAGCAGTTTATTCCAGCGGACCCCCGGGGAGCTGTTTTTT.